Listed below are T cell receptor beta chains from one sample, sequenced in a study of CD8+ T cells in alopecia areata. The assay was immunoSEQ multiplex PCR, and TCRdb's table has in-frame clones only and misses some. The sample has more than 200,000 clones, about 68% seen once; the top ten hold approximately 1.2%. The source was CD4+ T cells sorted from blood, collected at week 0. Source of these receptors: a human donor with alopecia areata. CDR3s include the opening cysteine and the closing phenylalanine or tryptophan. A D gene is named only where the DNA matches it firmly. Not all rows give a size; the values are once, few, many and, for expanded clones, a class.

V gene	clone size	D gene	J gene	CDR3 DNA	CDR3 protein
TRBV29-1	.	.	TRBJ2-3	TGCAGCGTGGTTGGGGGGAACACAGATACGCAGTATTTT	CSVVGGNTDTQYF
TRBV7-2	.	.	TRBJ2-3	TGTGCCAGCAGCTTAGGTTCCGGAACGCAGTATTTT	CASSLGSGTQYF
TRBV7-2	few	.	TRBJ2-5	TGTGCCAGCAGCTTATGGGCAGGGGGGCAAGAGACCCAGTACTTC	CASSLWAGGQETQYF
TRBV2	.	TRBD1	TRBJ2-7	TGTGCCACCTTCCGGGACAGAGCCTACGAGCAGTACTTC	CATFRDRAYEQYF
TRBV30	.	TRBD1	TRBJ2-7	TGTGCCTGGTCCACCGGGACAGGGGACTCCTACGAGCAGTACTTC	CAWSTGTGDSYEQYF
TRBV5-1	once	.	TRBJ2-2	TGCGCCAGCATGCTAGATACGAACACCGGGGAGCTGTTTTTT	CASMLDTNTGELFF
TRBV29-1	.	.	TRBJ2-3	TGCAGCGTTGTCCCAGGGAGCACAGATACGCAGTATTTT	CSVVPGSTDTQYF
TRBV29-1	.	TRBD1	TRBJ1-4	TGCAGCGTTTCAGGGACAGGGAACCTACCCGCAACTAATGAAAAACTGTTTTTT	CSVSGTGNLPATNEKLFF
TRBV27	.	TRBD2	TRBJ2-3	TGTGCCAGCAGTGCCGGACTAGCGGGGGCCCGGTTCACGCAGTATTTT	CASSAGLAGARFTQYF
TRBV30	.	.	TRBJ2-1	TGTGCCTGGAGTGCCCCAAAAAGTGAGCAGTTCTTC	CAWSAPKSEQFF
TRBV25-1	.	TRBD2	TRBJ2-4	TGTGCCAGCAGTAAGACTAGCGGACAAAACATTCAGTACTTC	CASSKTSGQNIQYF
TRBV9	once	.	TRBJ2-1	TGTGCCAGCAGCCTGGCTGCCGGGTACAATGAGCAGTTCTTC	CASSLAAGYNEQFF
TRBV6-5	.	TRBD2	TRBJ2-7	TGTGCCAGCAGGTCTGGGACTAGCGGTACCTACGAGCAGTACTTC	CASRSGTSGTYEQYF
TRBV4-3	.	.	TRBJ2-7	TGCGCCAGCAGCCAAGGTGCAGGCACCTACGAGCAGTACTTC	CASSQGAGTYEQYF
TRBV7-2	few	TRBD1	TRBJ2-7	TGTGCCAGCAGCCAGTCGGGACAGACCTCCTACGAGCAGTACTTC	CASSQSGQTSYEQYF
TRBV19	.	.	TRBJ2-4	TGTGCCAGTAGTATCTTCCACCGGGACAACAAAAACATTCAGTACTTC	CASSIFHRDNKNIQYF
TRBV6-5	.	.	TRBJ1-4	TGTGCCAGCAGCCTGGGGGTGGGTGAAAAACTGTTTTTT	CASSLGVGEKLFF
TRBV30	.	TRBD1	TRBJ2-3	TGTGCCTGGACCCCAGGGGGCCGCACAGATACGCAGTATTTT	CAWTPGGRTDTQYF
TRBV20-1	.	.	TRBJ2-5	TGCAGTGCTAGAGTGCGAGAGACCCAGTACTTC	CSARVRETQYF
TRBV7-9	.	.	TRBJ2-7	TGTGCCAGCAGCTTAGCGGCTGGACAGTACGAGCAGTACTTC	CASSLAAGQYEQYF
TRBV2	.	TRBD2	TRBJ2-2	TGTGCCAGCAGCGCTCCGGGACTAGCGGGGGGCCCGAACACCGGGGAGCTGTTTTTT	CASSAPGLAGGPNTGELFF
TRBV29-1	.	.	TRBJ2-6	TGCAGCGTTTCCCTTGCAGGGTCTGGGGCCAGCGTCCTGACTTTC	CSVSLAGSGASVLTF
TRBV30	once	.	TRBJ2-5	TGTGCCTCCACCTCTAGCTTGGACTGGTACCAAGAGACCCAGTACTTC	CASTSSLDWYQETQYF
TRBV2	.	.	TRBJ1-2	TGTGCCAGCAGCGACTCGGGGTACGACTATGGCTACACCTTC	CASSDSGYDYGYTF
TRBV10-3	.	TRBD1	TRBJ2-1	TGTGCCATCAGGAAGGGACAGGCTGAGCAGTTCTTC	CAIRKGQAEQFF
TRBV30	.	.	TRBJ1-1	TGTGCCTGGAGTGCACAGACAAACACTGAAGCTTTCTTT	CAWSAQTNTEAFF
TRBV10-3	.	.	TRBJ2-5	TGTGCCATCAGTGAGTCGGGGGGAGAGACCCAGTACTTC	CAISESGGETQYF
TRBV20-1	.	.	TRBJ2-3	TGCAGTTTCCTTGGCACAGATACGCAGTATTTT	CSFLGTDTQYF
TRBV9	.	.	TRBJ1-4	TGTGCCAGCAGCGTAGTAAGCGGGCAGAATGAAAAACTGTTTTTT	CASSVVSGQNEKLFF
TRBV19	few	.	TRBJ2-5	TGTGCCAGTAGTATAGGGGCAGGGTCCGAGACCCAGTACTTC	CASSIGAGSETQYF
TRBV4-3	.	.	TRBJ1-1	TGCGCCAGCAGCCAAGTAGGGAACACTGAAGCTTTCTTT	CASSQVGNTEAFF
TRBV15	few	.	TRBJ1-6	TGTGCCACCAGCAGAGCCGCGGAACCCCTCCACTTT	CATSRAAEPLHF
TRBV11-2	.	TRBD1	TRBJ2-4	TGTGCCAGCGCCGGGACAGGGGGAAACATTCAGTACTTC	CASAGTGGNIQYF
TRBV29-1	many	TRBD1	TRBJ1-2	TGCAGCGTAGGGGACAGGAGAAGGTATGGCTACACCTTC	CSVGDRRRYGYTF